This T cell receptor beta chain was sequenced during a study of cytomegalovirus exposure and HLA in healthy donors. 60 Vbeta and 13 Jbeta primers were used in PCR. The repertoire was sequenced with immunoSEQ multiplex PCR; TCRdb's copy has only in-frame clones and lacks some. The sample includes about 200,000 clones, 75% to 90% of them seen just once. Broader study findings: It was reported that the classifier diagnosed cytomegalovirus status with high specificity and sensitivity in both the original and validation cohorts. As confirmed in vitro, three CMV-associated chains were specific for CMV antigens.

A note on this clone: Its target is unknown.

J was trimmed by 2 bases and V by 3 bases; bases with no gene match: 4. The CDR3 sequence is 14 residues long. Germline-derived CDR1 and CDR2 are MDHEN and SYDVKM. The TCR was taken from a woman between 25 and 40 years old in good health and CMV-seronegative. Sequenced sample: PBMCs. V gene TRBV28 combines with J gene TRBJ2-7, with 7 bases that match TRBD2. This CDR3 is CASSFKGLAYEQYF. In nucleotides, the CDR3 is TGTGCCAGCAGTTTTAAAGGACTAGCCTACGAGCAGTACTTC.